This passage covers 28 T cell receptor beta chains from one sample sequenced in a study of cytomegalovirus exposure and HLA in healthy donors. Primers: 60 Vbeta forward and 13 Jbeta reverse. Assay: immunoSEQ multiplex PCR; the TCRdb copy retains only in-frame clones and omits some. The data hold 120,000 or so clones, with about 83% observed a single time. Sequencing used PBMCs. Source of these receptors: a man aged 25 to 40 in good health and CMV-seronegative.

This clone came up a few times. V and J are TRBV7-2 and TRBJ2-1, with D possibly matching TRBD2 (6 bases). Germline assignment: CDR1 SGHTA and CDR2 FQGNSA. The V gene lost 1 base and the J gene lost 6 bases, with 10 bases spanning the gap. The CDR3 loop spans 14 amino acids. The CDR3 region is CASSLVPGSNEQFF. CDR3 sequence (DNA): TGTGCCAGCAGCTTAGTCCCCGGGAGCAATGAGCAGTTCTTC. Drawing the rest from reference TRBV7-2 and TRBJ2-1, the complete variable domain is GAGVSQSPSNKVTEKGKDVELRCDPISGHTALYWYRQSLGQGLEFLIYFQGNSAPDKSGLPSDRFSAERTGGSVSTLTIQRTQQEDSAVYLCASSLVPGSNEQFFGPGTRLTVL.

The V gene is TRBV27, the J gene TRBJ2-7; 8 bases agree with TRBD1. Germline-derived CDR1 and CDR2 are MNHEY and SMNVEV (reference sequence). Trimming removed 4 bases from V and 7 bases from J; junction bases left unmatched: 6. The CDR3 is 13 amino acids. The CDR3 here is CASSSGGSGEQYF. Here the CDR3 DNA reads TGTGCCAGCAGTTCAGGGGGCTCGGGGGAGCAGTACTTC.

The chain recombines TRBV5-8 with TRBJ2-2; unclear D gene. The CDR3 runs to 14 residues. V was shortened by 7 bases and J by 1 base, with 11 bases between the two germline ends. Germline V gene lookup returns CDR1 SGHTS and CDR2 YDEGEE. DNA of the CDR3: TGTGCCAGCCGCGCGGTTTTGAACACCGGGGAGCTGTTTTTT. Translating gives CASRAVLNTGELFF. Full variable domain (rest looked up from reference TRBV5-8 and TRBJ2-2): EAGVTQSPTHLIKTRGQQATLRCSPISGHTSVYWYQQALGLGLQFLLWYDEGEERNRGNFPPRFSGRQFPNYSSELNVNALELEDSALYLCASRAVLNTGELFFGEGSRLTVL.

This rearrangement joins TRBV18 to TRBJ2-7, with 7 positions matching TRBD1. J gave up 0 bases and V 1 base, and 3 bases lay outside the gene matches. Germline V gives CDR1 KGHSH, CDR2 LQKENI. The CDR3 extends over 15 amino acids. CDR3 in DNA: TGTGCCAGCTCACCACGCACAGGGGTCTCCTACGAGCAGTACTTC. It codes for CASSPRTGVSYEQYF.

This chain uses TRBV10-2 with TRBJ2-7; TRBD1 matches at 9 bases. The CDR3 loop spans 16 amino acids. J gave up 3 bases and V 7 bases, and 13 bases lay outside the gene matches. Germline V gene data show CDR1 as WSHSY and CDR2 as SAAADI. CDR3 bases: TGCGCCAGCATAAGTAGTCCGGGACAGGGCTTCTACGAGCAGTACTTC. Its protein product is CASISSPGQGFYEQYF.

The chain has TRBV5-4 and TRBJ1-1; 7 positions agree with TRBD1. With 4 bases clipped from V and 1 base from J, the junction kept 7 bases outside the gene matches. Germline lookup yields CDR1 SGHNT and CDR2 YYREEE (reference sequence). The CDR3 runs to 15 residues. The CDR3 DNA follows: TGTGCCAGCAGCCAAGACAGGGATCGGAACACTGAAGCTTTCTTT. Its translation is CASSQDRDRNTEAFF. Full variable domain (rest looked up from reference TRBV5-4 and TRBJ1-1): ETGVTQSPTHLIKTRGQQVTLRCSSQSGHNTVSWYQQALGQGPQFIFQYYREEENGRGNFPPRFSGLQFPNYSSELNVNALELDDSALYLCASSQDRDRNTEAFFGQGTRLTVV.

The rearrangement links TRBV4-3 to TRBJ1-1, with D unresolved. Looked up from germline, CDR1 is LGHNA and CDR2 is YSLEER. CDR3 length equals 14 residues. V was clipped by 0 bases and J by 3 bases, with 8 bases between them. CDR3: CASSQDRRYTEAFF. CDR3 bases: TGCGCCAGCAGCCAAGATAGGAGATACACTGAAGCTTTCTTT.

This chain joins TRBV2 and TRBJ2-3, with 13 bases lining up with TRBD2. The V and J ends lost 4 bases and 5 bases, in that order; junction bases with no gene match: 6. The CDR3 sequence is 16 residues long. Germline CDR1 SNHLY, CDR2 FYNNEI. The CDR3 region has the DNA TGTGCCAGCAGTGGGGGGGGACTAGCGGGGAAAGATACGCAGTATTTT. The encoded protein is CASSGGGLAGKDTQYF.

The chain recombines TRBV7-9 with TRBJ1-5; D ambiguous. The germline V gene has CDR1 SEHNR and CDR2 FQNEAQ (reference sequence). The CDR3 runs 16 residues. Trimming pared 6 bases from V and 0 bases from J, leaving 15 bases between. The chain's CDR3 is CASSSSARDSNQPQHF. The CDR3 DNA reads TGTGCCAGCAGTTCCTCAGCTCGGGATAGCAATCAGCCCCAGCATTTT.

The chain couples TRBV27 to TRBJ2-7, with 9 nucleotides matching TRBD2. Germline CDR1 reads MNHEY; CDR2 reads SMNVEV (reference sequence). V was clipped by 5 bases and J by 6 bases; unmatched bases: 14. CDR3 size: 16 residues. CDR3 loop: CASSIRLAEGGGEQYF. Written as DNA, the CDR3 is TGTGCCAGCAGTATACGACTAGCGGAGGGGGGCGGCGAGCAGTACTTC.

V is TRBV10-3 and J is TRBJ2-1; 10 bases are shared with TRBD2. This CDR3 spans 17 amino acids. Germline-derived CDR1 and CDR2 are ENHRY and SYGVKD. The V and J ends lost 3 bases and 5 bases, in that order; junction bases with no gene match: 10. CDR3 in DNA: TGTGCCATCAGTGATCGGGCTCTAGCGGGAGTGCACAATGAGCAGTTCTTC. Residues: CAISDRALAGVHNEQFF.

V usage is TRBV5-1 and J usage is TRBJ2-3; TRBD2 aligns across 10 bases. Germline-derived CDR1 and CDR2 are SGHRS and YFSETQ. The CDR3 spans 16 residues. J was trimmed by 1 base and V by 3 bases; bases with no gene match: 5. CDR3 loop: CASSSTGTSGTDTQYF. The CDR3 bases are TGCGCCAGCAGCTCTACCGGGACTAGCGGCACAGATACGCAGTATTTT. Full variable domain (outside the CDR3, taken from reference TRBV5-1 and TRBJ2-3): KAGVTQTPRYLIKTRGQQVTLSCSPISGHRSVSWYQQTPGQGLQFLFEYFSETQRNKGNFPGRFSGRQFSNSRSEMNVSTLELGDSALYLCASSSTGTSGTDTQYFGPGTRLTVL.

J is TRBJ2-5 and V is TRBV5-4; 7 nucleotides align to TRBD1. The CDR3 has 14 amino acids. V lost 3 bases and J lost 3; bases outside the gene matches: 5. Germline-derived CDR1 and CDR2 are SGHNT and YYREEE (reference sequence). The CDR3 region is CASSSGQREETQYF. The CDR3 DNA reads as TGTGCCAGCAGCTCGGGACAGAGGGAAGAGACCCAGTACTTC. The full variable domain, in which reference TRBV5-4 and TRBJ2-5 provide the parts outside the CDR3, is ETGVTQSPTHLIKTRGQQVTLRCSSQSGHNTVSWYQQALGQGPQFIFQYYREEENGRGNFPPRFSGLQFPNYSSELNVNALELDDSALYLCASSSGQREETQYFGPGTRLLVL.

This chain connects TRBV2 to TRBJ1-2, with a possible D match to TRBD1 (6 bases). This CDR3 is 13 amino acids long. The germline V gene encodes CDR1 SNHLY and CDR2 FYNNEI. Trimming took 1 base from V and 7 from J, leaving 10 bases between them. The CDR3 sequence is CASSEDRVIGYTF. The CDR3, as DNA: TGTGCCAGCAGTGAAGACAGGGTTATTGGCTACACCTTC.

This chain links TRBV9 with TRBJ2-6, with 7 bases identical to TRBD1. CDR1 and CDR2 (germline): SGDLS, YYNGEE. The CDR3 covers 15 residues. J lost 4 bases, V lost 4 bases, and 5 bases had no gene match. DNA for the CDR3: TGTGCCAGCAGCACGACAGGGTCCGGGGCCAACGTCCTGACTTTC. Translating gives CASSTTGSGANVLTF.

The rearrangement links TRBV6-1 to TRBJ1-3; TRBD1 is a possible D gene (5 bases). Trimming pared 6 bases from V and 4 bases from J, leaving 16 bases between. CDR1 and CDR2 from the germline V gene are MNHNS and SASEGT. The CDR3 has 15 amino acids. CDR3 sequence: CASRSRGGSGNTIYF. CDR3 nucleotide sequence: TGTGCCAGCAGGTCTCGGGGGGGGTCAGGAAACACCATATATTTT.

The J gene is TRBJ2-7, the V gene TRBV6-5; D unresolved. CDR1 is MNHEY and CDR2 is SVGAGI in the germline V gene. This CDR3 region has 14 residues. With 0 bases removed from V and 3 bases from J, the gap between germline ends came to 9 bases. CDR3 sequence (DNA): TGTGCCAGCAGTTACTCGTTCACCGGCTACGAGCAGTACTTC. Its protein is CASSYSFTGYEQYF.

The chain joins TRBV5-1 to TRBJ1-1; 7 bases align to TRBD1. The germline CDR1 and CDR2 sequences are SGHRS and YFSETQ. V dropped 4 bases and J dropped 8; count of bases not matched to a gene: 5. The CDR3 extends over 12 amino acids. CDR3 DNA sequence: TGCGCCAGCAGCCAAGGAGGGGGCGAAGCTTTCTTT. This codes for CASSQGGGEAFF.

The V call is TRBV19, the J call TRBJ1-1; D is unclear. Between the trimmed V and J ends, which lost 3 bases and 7 bases, there was a span of 9 bases. Germline-derived CDR1 and CDR2 are LNHDA and SQIVND (reference sequence). The CDR3 runs to 12 residues. CDR3 DNA sequence: TGTGCCAGTAGTATCCGCGGGGATGAAGCTTTCTTT. This gives the protein CASSIRGDEAFF.

The chain carries TRBV7-8 and TRBJ1-2; possible D gene TRBD1, 6 bases. Germline loops: CDR1 SGHVS, CDR2 FQNEAQ. Trimming removed 0 bases at V and 8 bases at J, with 13 bases between. The CDR3 spans 14 residues. CDR3 coding DNA: TGTGCCAGCAGCTTAGCGCTTACAGGGAGAGGCTACACCTTC. Amino acid sequence: CASSLALTGRGYTF.

This clone was counted between two and nine times. The gene calls are TRBV6-1 and TRBJ1-1, with 9 bases matching TRBD1. V gave up 3 bases and J gave up 1 base; unmatched junction bases: 6. Germline V lookup: CDR1 MNHNS, CDR2 SASEGT. The CDR3 extends over 16 amino acids. The CDR3 here is CASSDRDRVSNTEAFF. The CDR3 coding sequence is TGTGCCAGCAGTGACCGGGACAGGGTATCGAACACTGAAGCTTTCTTT.

V and J are TRBV2 and TRBJ1-1, with unresolved D. The V end lost 7 bases, the J end lost 1 base, and 13 bases lay between the germline ends. The CDR3 has 14 amino acids. Germline V gene data show CDR1 as SNHLY and CDR2 as FYNNEI. CDR3 loop: CASIIKWANTEAFF. The CDR3 coding sequence is TGTGCCAGCATAATAAAATGGGCGAACACTGAAGCTTTCTTT.

The sample holds a few counts of this clone. The chain carries TRBV18 and TRBJ2-7; 10 bases are shared with TRBD1. The CDR3 extends over 15 amino acids. CDR1 KGHSH and CDR2 LQKENI come from the germline V gene. V lost 3 bases and J lost 4; bases outside the gene matches: 6. CDR3 sequence reads: CASSPGTGDIYEQYF. DNA for the CDR3: TGTGCCAGCTCACCCGGGACAGGGGATATTTACGAGCAGTACTTC.

V is TRBV11-2 and J is TRBJ2-1; D is unresolved. Per the germline V gene, CDR1 is SGHAT and CDR2 is FQNNGV. Between the trimmed V and J ends, which lost 3 bases and 5 bases, there was a span of 11 bases. This CDR3 comprises 14 residues. Here the CDR3 DNA reads TGTGCCAGCAGCTTCCCTCTGAGCGACAATGAGCAGTTCTTC. This gives the protein CASSFPLSDNEQFF.

The chain links TRBV6-1 to TRBJ2-2; 10 nucleotides agree with TRBD1. After removal of 6 bases from V and 5 bases from J, the junction contained 6 bases not matched to a gene. The CDR3 loop spans 15 amino acids. CDR1 MNHNS and CDR2 SASEGT come from the germline V gene. The CDR3 nucleotides are TGTGCCAGCAGGACAGGGGGCGCGTATACCGGGGAGCTGTTTTTT. As protein: CASRTGGAYTGELFF.

CDR3 sequence: CASRPTGLGNQPQHF. The CDR3 DNA reads TGTGCCAGCAGGCCAACAGGGTTGGGCAATCAGCCCCAGCATTTT. This chain uses TRBV6-5 with TRBJ1-5; D is possibly TRBD1 (6 bases). The length of the CDR3 is 15 residues. V was clipped by 6 bases and J by 2 bases, with 14 bases between them. Germline CDR1 and CDR2: MNHEY and SVGAGI.

The CDR3 bases are TGTGCCAGCAGCGCCAGACACCCCATGGAGACCCAGTACTTC. Protein product: CASSARHPMETQYF. V and J are TRBV9 and TRBJ2-5; D call uncertain. This CDR3 is built from 14 residues. Germline V gives CDR1 SGDLS, CDR2 YYNGEE. The V and J ends lost 3 bases and 5 bases respectively, with 14 bases between them. Full variable domain (rest looked up from reference TRBV9 and TRBJ2-5): DSGVTQTPKHLITATGQRVTLRCSPRSGDLSVYWYQQSLDQGLQFLIQYYNGEERAKGNILERFSAQQFPDLHSELNLSSLELGDSALYFCASSARHPMETQYFGPGTRLLVL.

This chain uses TRBV5-6 with TRBJ2-1, with D maybe TRBD2 (5 bases). This CDR3 spans 16 amino acids. Germline loops: CDR1 SGHDT, CDR2 YYEEEE. Trimming took off 3 bases at V and 1 base at J, with 14 bases between the two ends. CDR3 amino acids: CASSWGEGLSYNEQFF. CDR3 coding DNA: TGTGCCAGCAGCTGGGGAGAAGGTCTTTCCTACAATGAGCAGTTCTTC.